The subject of this entry is one T cell receptor (beta chain). Antigen unknown. This entry is derived from a study of shared clonotypes between healthy human individuals. Findings and limits, study-wide: Several donors showed sharing of about 5.5% of naive CD4 clonotypes.

The CDR3 runs 12 residues. Germline assignment: CDR1 MDHEN and CDR2 SYDVKM. Trimming shortened V by 7 bases and J by 6 bases, and 10 bases separated the two germline ends. Only in-frame clones appear in the TCRdb table, and some are missing; sequencing was by immunoSEQ multiplex PCR. This table holds over 2 million clones, just under 95% found once. Those who donated, Caucasian adults without exception, all lived in Nashville, Tennessee. The J gene is TRBJ2-1, the V gene TRBV28; D gene unclear. This clonotype was sampled from a man aged 18 to 29 in good health. Some clones in this sample may be carry-over from other donors' samples. Sequences were obtained from naive CD4+ T cells from PBMCs. The sample's subset: CD45RA+ positively selected. CDR3 sequence: CASTLPGNEQFF. CDR3 DNA: TGTGCCAGCACCCTCCCTGGCAATGAGCAGTTCTTC.